What follows is one TCR beta chain and its context. This entry belongs to a study of cytomegalovirus exposure and HLA in healthy donors. The CDR3 contains 14 residues. Trimming cost V 5 bases and J 4 bases; bases outside gene matches: 8. CDR1 and CDR2 from the germline V gene are GTSNPN and SVGIG (reference sequence). Produced via immunoSEQ multiplex PCR; TCRdb's table is partial and in-frame only. The sample includes more than 110,000 clones, less than 95% seen only once; the top ten take 1.5% to 2%. The sequenced sample consisted of PBMCs. The chain recombines TRBV30 with TRBJ1-3; 7 bases agree with TRBD1. The receptor was derived from a man aged 18 to 30 in good health and CMV-seropositive. DNA of the CDR3: TGTGCCTGGGATAAACAGGGGACCGGAAACACCATATATTTT. This translates into CAWDKQGTGNTIYF. The full variable domain, in which reference TRBV30 and TRBJ1-3 provide the parts outside the CDR3, is SQTIHQWPATLVQPVGSPLSLECTVEGTSNPNLYWYRQAAGRGLQLLFYSVGIGQISSEVPQNLSASRPQDRQFILSSKKLLLSDSGFYLCAWDKQGTGNTIYFGEGSWLTVV.